The 32 T cell receptor beta chains listed next were all sequenced from one sample in a study of immune evolution from preneoplasia to lung adenocarcinoma. Generated by immunoSEQ multiplex PCR, the TCRdb table keeps only in-frame clones and is missing some. Of approximately 17,000 clones listed, less than 90% were seen once; the top ten hold about 2.5%. Sequencing used FFPE invasive lung adenocarcinoma tissue. These receptors were collected from an older person with invasive lung adenocarcinoma.

The chain employs TRBV20-1 and TRBJ2-5; no clear D gene. Looked up from germline, CDR1 is DFQATT and CDR2 is SNEGSKA (reference sequence). CDR3 size: 11 residues. Between the trimmed V and J ends, which lost 3 bases and 5 bases, there was a span of 7 bases. DNA of the CDR3: TGCAGTGCTAGGTTAGGGGAGACCCAGTACTTC. Protein product: CSARLGETQYF.

To note about this clone: One end of the junction varies from germline; a read error may be responsible. The chain couples TRBV9 to TRBJ2-5; tentatively, D is TRBD1 (7 bases). Germline V gives CDR1 SGDLS, CDR2 YYNGEE. The CDR3 spans 17 residues. In DNA form, the CDR3 reads TGTGCCAGCAGCGTATCCGGGACAGCACTCTCGGGAGAGACCCAATACTTC. Translating gives CASSVSGTALSGETQYF.

This chain connects TRBV30 to TRBJ1-2; D gene unclear. Germline assignment: CDR1 GTSNPN and CDR2 SVGIG (reference sequence). The V and J ends lost 2 bases and 4 bases respectively, with 11 bases between them. The CDR3 consists of 13 residues. CDR3 in DNA: TGTGCCTGGAGTTGGTACGGTACCTATGGCTACACCTTC. Protein sequence: CAWSWYGTYGYTF.

The V call is TRBV11-1, the J call TRBJ2-7; 15 bases are a match to TRBD2. The CDR3 has 18 amino acids. Trimming took 4 bases from V and 3 from J; bases not matched to a gene: 10. Germline loops: CDR1 SGHAT, CDR2 FQDESV (reference sequence). CDR3 loop: CASSWTSGGASGYYEQYF. DNA for the CDR3: TGTGCCAGCAGCTGGACTAGCGGGGGGGCATCAGGATACTACGAGCAGTACTTC.

This sequence joins TRBV5-1 and TRBJ2-7; 9 nucleotides match TRBD2. Germline values: CDR1 SGHRS, CDR2 YFSETQ. The trim removed 2 bases at V and 1 base at J, leaving 7 bases unmatched. This CDR3 is 16 amino acids long. In DNA, the CDR3 is TGCGCCAGCAGCTTCGGAAGCGGGGGGAGATCCTACGAGCAGTACTTC. Protein sequence: CASSFGSGGRSYEQYF.

The CDR3, as DNA: TGTGCCAGCAGTACCCCGGACAGGGGGAACACCATATATTTT. Translated: CASSTPDRGNTIYF. The chain combines TRBV28 with TRBJ1-3; 10 bases align to TRBD1. Per the germline V gene, CDR1 is MDHEN and CDR2 is SYDVKM. This CDR3 has 14 amino acids. With 5 bases clipped from V and 7 bases from J, the junction kept 5 bases outside the gene matches.

V is TRBV7-9 and J is TRBJ2-3; 9 nucleotides align to TRBD2. The germline gives CDR1 SEHNR, CDR2 FQNEAQ (reference sequence). CDR3 size: 19 residues. The trim removed 1 base at V and 0 bases at J, leaving 11 bases unmatched. The CDR3 coding sequence is TGTGCCAGCAGCTTAGGAGACGGCGGGGGGGTACTTAGCACAGATACGCAGTATTTT. The encoded protein is CASSLGDGGGVLSTDTQYF.

V usage is TRBV11-2 and J usage is TRBJ2-2; D gene uncertain. Trimming removed 3 bases at V and 3 bases at J, with 8 bases between. The germline gives CDR1 SGHAT, CDR2 FQNNGV. CDR3 length equals 14 residues. CDR3 DNA sequence: TGTGCCAGCAGCTTCGTCCAGGACACCGGGGAGCTGTTTTTT. Its protein product is CASSFVQDTGELFF.

In this sample, this clone turned up once. The J gene is TRBJ1-1, the V gene TRBV30; D may be TRBD1 (5 bases). Germline V gives CDR1 GTSNPN, CDR2 SVGIG (reference sequence). CDR3 length: 14 residues. The ends were cut back, 3 bases at V and 6 bases at J, with 17 bases in the middle. The CDR3 spells CAWRAGFSYAEAFF. CDR3 sequence (DNA): TGTGCCTGGAGGGCAGGGTTTTCGTACGCTGAAGCTTTCTTT. Together with reference TRBV30 and TRBJ1-1, the CDR3 gives the full variable domain: SQTIHQWPATLVQPVGSPLSLECTVEGTSNPNLYWYRQAAGRGLQLLFYSVGIGQISSEVPQNLSASRPQDRQFILSSKKLLLSDSGFYLCAWRAGFSYAEAFFGQGTRLTVV.

The genes are TRBV9 and TRBJ2-7; D unclear. V was pared by 4 bases and J by 3 bases, with 11 bases between. CDR1 is SGDLS and CDR2 is YYNGEE in the germline V gene. The CDR3 is 13 residues long. DNA for the CDR3: TGTGCCAGCAGCCGGACGGTGAACTACGAGCAGTACTTC. Its translation: CASSRTVNYEQYF.

The sample holds one count of this clone. The rearrangement joins TRBV7-6 to TRBJ2-5, with D uncertain. The CDR3 extends over 12 amino acids. The germline CDR1 and CDR2 sequences are SGHVS and FNYEAQ. V was pared by 4 bases and J by 0 bases, with 3 bases between. CDR3 coding DNA: TGTGCCAGCAGCTCCTACCAAGAGACCCAGTACTTC. Amino acids: CASSSYQETQYF.

This clone was seen more than once but under ten times. The chain is built from TRBV2 and TRBJ2-7; 7 bases are a match to TRBD1. The V and J ends lost 8 bases and 3 bases, in that order; junction bases with no gene match: 4. CDR3 length: 12 amino acids. CDR1 and CDR2 from the germline V gene are SNHLY and FYNNEI. The DNA for the CDR3 is TGTGCCAGCGTTTACAGGGGCTACGAGCAGTACTTC. Translation gives CASVYRGYEQYF.

This clone has only one observation. Within the sample, other DNA sequences also encode this same CDR3. The chain recombines TRBV7-2 with TRBJ2-1; TRBD2 aligns across 10 bases. The CDR3 consists of 16 residues. The trim removed 9 bases at V and 8 bases at J, leaving 16 bases unmatched. Germline V gene data show CDR1 as SGHTA and CDR2 as FQGNSA. DNA for the CDR3: TGTGCCAGTAGCAGGACTAGCGGAAGAGAGGGAGATGAGCAGTTCTTC. Translating gives CASSRTSGREGDEQFF.

V usage is TRBV28 and J usage is TRBJ1-1; 7 bases align to TRBD1. V was pared by 2 bases and J by 5 bases, with 5 bases of the junction left unmatched. The CDR3 is made up of 14 amino acids. CDR1 is MDHEN and CDR2 is SYDVKM in the germline V gene. The DNA for the CDR3 is TGTGCCAGCAGTTTAACTCAGGGGGGAACTGAAGCTTTCTTT. Protein sequence: CASSLTQGGTEAFF.

The J gene is TRBJ1-1, the V gene TRBV2, with D perhaps matching TRBD1 (6 bases). The CDR3 totals 14 residues. Per germline, CDR1 SNHLY and CDR2 FYNNEI. V was shortened by 6 bases and J by 1 base, with 12 bases between the two germline ends. CDR3 sequence: CASRGDTKNTEAFF. In DNA form, the CDR3 reads TGTGCCAGCAGGGGGGACACCAAGAACACTGAAGCTTTCTTT. The variable domain in full, completed from reference TRBV2 and TRBJ1-1, reads EPEVTQTPSHQVTQMGQEVILRCVPISNHLYFYWYRQILGQKVEFLVSFYNNEISEKSEIFDDQFSVERPDGSNFTLKIRSTKLEDSAMYFCASRGDTKNTEAFFGQGTRLTVV.

V and J are TRBV27 and TRBJ1-5, with 7 bases fitting TRBD1. J lost 6 bases, V lost 3 bases, and 5 bases had no gene match. Germline V gene lookup returns CDR1 MNHEY and CDR2 SMNVEV (reference sequence). This CDR3 is built from 14 residues. The CDR3 DNA sequence: TGTGCCAGCAGTTTGCGAGGGGGCGGTCAGCCCCAGCATTTT. As protein: CASSLRGGGQPQHF.

The genes are TRBV30 and TRBJ1-5, with a weak D call TRBD1 (6 bases). CDR3 size: 20 residues. Deletions cut 1 base from V and 0 bases from J, with 25 bases between. CDR1 and CDR2 (germline): GTSNPN, SVGIG (reference sequence). CDR3 sequence: CAWSDRVGLGPPLSNQPQHF. CDR3 bases: TGTGCCTGGAGTGACAGGGTGGGGTTGGGGCCCCCCCTTAGCAATCAGCCCCAGCATTTT.

This clone has more than one count but fewer than ten. The V call is TRBV30, the J call TRBJ1-5; D is unclear. The CDR3 has 16 residues. V lost 0 bases to trimming and J lost 5 bases, with 17 bases between them. Germline V gene data show CDR1 as GTSNPN and CDR2 as SVGIG (reference sequence). This chain's CDR3 is CAWSVPPGPLDQPQHF. CDR3 nucleotide sequence: TGTGCCTGGAGTGTACCCCCCGGGCCGCTTGATCAGCCCCAGCATTTT.

V gene TRBV19 combines with J gene TRBJ2-3; D uncertain. The V and J ends lost 3 bases and 0 bases respectively, with 10 bases between them. CDR3 length: 15 residues. The V gene's germline CDR1 is LNHDA and CDR2 SQIVND (reference sequence). The CDR3 reads CASSMSGASTDTQYF. Here the CDR3 DNA reads TGTGCCAGTAGTATGTCGGGCGCTAGCACAGATACGCAGTATTTT.

This clone was detected a few times. This chain joins TRBV2 and TRBJ2-2; D possibly matches TRBD1 or TRBD2 (5 bases each). Trimming cost V 3 bases and J 4 bases, with 12 bases left between them. CDR3 length equals 15 residues. The V gene's germline CDR1 is SNHLY and CDR2 FYNNEI. CDR3: CASSEGVGFTGELFF. In DNA, the CDR3 is TGTGCCAGCAGTGAGGGGGTTGGATTCACCGGGGAGCTGTTTTTT.

This clone occurred once. The V gene is TRBV19, the J gene TRBJ2-7; 9 nucleotides match TRBD1. The junction had 3 bases not matched to a gene; V was cut back by 4 bases and J by 2 bases. This CDR3 comprises 14 residues. Looked up from germline, CDR1 is LNHDA and CDR2 is SQIVND (reference sequence). This CDR3 reads CASSRDREPYEQYF. As DNA, the CDR3 is TGTGCCAGTAGTAGGGACAGGGAGCCCTACGAGCAGTACTTC.

This chain links TRBV11-2 with TRBJ1-1; unclear D gene. Trimming removed 1 base from V and 7 bases from J, with 4 bases in between. CDR3 length: 11 residues. CDR1 and CDR2 (germline): SGHAT, FQNNGV. In DNA form, the CDR3 reads TGTGCCAGCAGCTTAGGGGATGAAGCTTTCTTT. Its translation is CASSLGDEAFF.

The rearrangement joins TRBV28 to TRBJ2-7; 7 nucleotides match TRBD1. CDR3 length equals 12 residues. Germline V gene data show CDR1 as MDHEN and CDR2 as SYDVKM. V gave up 6 bases and J gave up 6 bases; unmatched junction bases: 5. The CDR3 nucleotides read TGTGCCAGCAGAAACACAGGGGTCGAGCAGTACTTC. Its translation is CASRNTGVEQYF.

This clone appeared once. The V and J genes are TRBV4-1 and TRBJ2-7, with D tentatively TRBD1 (6 bases). The germline V and J ends were trimmed by 0 bases and 0 bases, with 15 bases remaining between them. CDR1 is MGHRA and CDR2 is YSYEKL in the germline V gene. This CDR3 comprises 17 residues. The CDR3 protein is CASSQDYGRGYSYEQYF. The CDR3 coding sequence is TGCGCCAGCAGCCAAGATTACGGCAGGGGCTACTCCTACGAGCAGTACTTC.

The V and J genes are TRBV18 and TRBJ1-3; D is unclear. The V gene lost 0 bases and the J gene lost 2 bases, with 8 bases spanning the gap. Per germline, CDR1 KGHSH and CDR2 LQKENI. This CDR3 has 15 amino acids. Here the CDR3 reads CASSPPGKTGNTIYF. The CDR3 region has the DNA TGTGCCAGCTCACCACCGGGGAAGACTGGAAACACCATATATTTT.

This CDR3 reads CASREGFLAYGYTF. DNA for the CDR3: TGTGCCAGCAGGGAGGGCTTTCTCGCCTATGGCTACACCTTC. The chain combines TRBV2 with TRBJ1-2; no firm D call. The CDR3 spans 14 residues. CDR1 SNHLY and CDR2 FYNNEI come from the germline V gene. Trimming took off 6 bases at V and 4 bases at J, with 15 bases between the two ends.

The chain carries TRBV2 and TRBJ1-2, with TRBD1 matching over 10 bases. Germline V gives CDR1 SNHLY, CDR2 FYNNEI. The CDR3 has 12 amino acids. Trimming cost V 8 bases and J 4 bases; bases outside gene matches: 1. The CDR3: CASRDRGYGYTF. For the CDR3, the DNA is TGTGCCAGCCGGGACAGGGGCTATGGCTACACCTTC. The full variable domain, with the rest looked up from reference TRBV2 and TRBJ1-2, is EPEVTQTPSHQVTQMGQEVILRCVPISNHLYFYWYRQILGQKVEFLVSFYNNEISEKSEIFDDQFSVERPDGSNFTLKIRSTKLEDSAMYFCASRDRGYGYTFGSGTRLTVV.

The genes are TRBV19 and TRBJ2-7; TRBD1 matches 8 bases. Germline trimming cut 3 bases from V and 2 bases from J; bases unmatched to any gene: 3. The V gene's germline CDR1 is LNHDA and CDR2 SQIVND (reference sequence). The CDR3 contains 14 residues. CDR3 in DNA: TGTGCCAGTAGTATCCAGACAGGGGCCTACGAGCAGTACTTC. It is translated as CASSIQTGAYEQYF.

The chain links TRBV6-5 to TRBJ1-1; no clear D gene. The V gene lost 2 bases and the J gene lost 1 base, with 5 bases spanning the gap. The length of the CDR3 is 13 residues. Germline V gene data show CDR1 as MNHEY and CDR2 as SVGAGI. The CDR3 nucleotides read TGTGCCAGCAGTTACGGCAGGAACACTGAAGCTTTCTTT. Its protein product is CASSYGRNTEAFF.

The chain recombines TRBV25-1 with TRBJ2-7, with 10 bases aligning to TRBD2. Germline CDR1 MGHDK, CDR2 SYGVNS. J gave up 7 bases and V 5 bases, and 8 bases lay outside the gene matches. The CDR3 is made up of 14 amino acids. The CDR3 coding sequence is TGTGCCAGCAGTTTAGCGGGGGGTTATGAAGAGCAGTACTTC. Residues: CASSLAGGYEEQYF.

A single count supports this clone. The V gene is TRBV18, the J gene TRBJ1-2; D perhaps matches TRBD1 (6 bases). The CDR3 covers 16 residues. Germline-derived CDR1 and CDR2 are KGHSH and LQKENI. V was trimmed by 0 bases and J by 8 bases, leaving 19 bases between them. The CDR3 loop reads CASSPPLGQSRLGYTF. The CDR3, as DNA: TGTGCCAGCTCACCACCCCTCGGACAGTCGCGATTAGGCTACACCTTC.

V gene TRBV28 combines with J gene TRBJ1-2; no clear D. In germline, CDR1 is MDHEN, CDR2 SYDVKM. V dropped 8 bases and J dropped 5 bases, with 18 bases sitting between them. The length of the CDR3 is 14 residues. The DNA of the CDR3 is TGTGCCAGCCGCGGCGAGGTTGATCGTTATGGCTACACCTTC. Translation gives CASRGEVDRYGYTF.